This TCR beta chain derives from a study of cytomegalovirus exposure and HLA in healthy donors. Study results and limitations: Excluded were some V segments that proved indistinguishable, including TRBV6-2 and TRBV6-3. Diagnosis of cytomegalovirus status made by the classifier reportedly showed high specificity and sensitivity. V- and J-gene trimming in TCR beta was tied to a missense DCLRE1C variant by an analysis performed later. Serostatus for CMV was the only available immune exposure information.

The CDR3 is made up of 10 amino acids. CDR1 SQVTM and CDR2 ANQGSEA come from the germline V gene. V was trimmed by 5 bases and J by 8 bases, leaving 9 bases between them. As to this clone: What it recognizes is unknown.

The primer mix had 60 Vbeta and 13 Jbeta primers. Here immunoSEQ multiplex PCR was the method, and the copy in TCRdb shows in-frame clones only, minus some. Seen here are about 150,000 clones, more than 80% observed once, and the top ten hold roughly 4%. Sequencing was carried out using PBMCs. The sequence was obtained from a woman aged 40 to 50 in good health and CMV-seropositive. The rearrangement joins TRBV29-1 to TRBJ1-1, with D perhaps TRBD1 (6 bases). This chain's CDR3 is CSVIQGEAFF. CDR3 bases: TGCAGCGTTATACAGGGAGAAGCTTTCTTT.